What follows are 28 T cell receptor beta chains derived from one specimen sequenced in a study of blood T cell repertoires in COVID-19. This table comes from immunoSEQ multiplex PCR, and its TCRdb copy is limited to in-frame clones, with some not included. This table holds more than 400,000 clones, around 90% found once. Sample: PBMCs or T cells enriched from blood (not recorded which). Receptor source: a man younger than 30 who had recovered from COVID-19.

CDR3 DNA: TGCGCCAGCAGCCCCGTGAGTGAAAAACTGTTTTTT. Translating gives CASSPVSEKLFF. J is TRBJ1-4 and V is TRBV23-1; no clear D gene. TRBV23-1 counts as an open reading frame of uncertain function. This CDR3 spans 12 amino acids. Trimming stripped 6 bases from V and 7 bases from J, with 9 bases between.

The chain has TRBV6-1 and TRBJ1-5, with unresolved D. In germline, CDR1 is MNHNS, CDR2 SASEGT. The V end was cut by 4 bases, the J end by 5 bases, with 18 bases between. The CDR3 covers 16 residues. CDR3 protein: CASSGDGLFFDQPQHF. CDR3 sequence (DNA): TGTGCCAGCAGTGGAGATGGGCTGTTCTTCGATCAGCCCCAGCATTTT.

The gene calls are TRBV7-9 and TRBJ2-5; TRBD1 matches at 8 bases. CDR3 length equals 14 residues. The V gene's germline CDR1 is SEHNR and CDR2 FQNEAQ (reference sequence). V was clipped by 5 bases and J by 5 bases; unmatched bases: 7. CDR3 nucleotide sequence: TGTGCCAGCAGCGACCGACAGGGGCGGGAGACCCAGTACTTC. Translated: CASSDRQGRETQYF.

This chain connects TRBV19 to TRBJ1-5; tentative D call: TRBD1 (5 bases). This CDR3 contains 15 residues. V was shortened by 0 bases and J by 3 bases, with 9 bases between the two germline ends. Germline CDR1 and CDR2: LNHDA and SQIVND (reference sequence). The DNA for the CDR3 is TGTGCCAGTAGTATAGAGGGGCGGATCAATCAGCCCCAGCATTTT. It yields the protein CASSIEGRINQPQHF.

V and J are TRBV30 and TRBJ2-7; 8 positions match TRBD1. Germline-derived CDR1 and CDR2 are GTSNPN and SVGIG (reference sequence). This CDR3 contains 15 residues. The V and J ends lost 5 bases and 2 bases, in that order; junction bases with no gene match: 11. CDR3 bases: TGTGCCTGGTCCCGATCTGGACAGGGAGCCTACGAGCAGTACTTC. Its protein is CAWSRSGQGAYEQYF.

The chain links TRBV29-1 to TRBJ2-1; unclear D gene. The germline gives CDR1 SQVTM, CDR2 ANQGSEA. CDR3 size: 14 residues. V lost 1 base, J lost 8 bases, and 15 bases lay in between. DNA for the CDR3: TGCAGCGTTGAAGTGCTAGGATTTGACGATGAGCAGTTCTTC. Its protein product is CSVEVLGFDDEQFF.

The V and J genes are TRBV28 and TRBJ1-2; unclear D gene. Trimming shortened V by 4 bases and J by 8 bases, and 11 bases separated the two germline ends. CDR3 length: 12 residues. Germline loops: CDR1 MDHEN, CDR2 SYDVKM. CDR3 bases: TGTGCCAGCAGTTCAACCCTCAGGGGCTACACCTTC. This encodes CASSSTLRGYTF.

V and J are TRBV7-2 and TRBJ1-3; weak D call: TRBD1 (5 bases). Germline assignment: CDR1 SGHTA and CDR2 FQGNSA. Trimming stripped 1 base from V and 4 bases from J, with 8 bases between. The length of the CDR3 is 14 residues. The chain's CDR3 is CASSLGQLGNTIYF. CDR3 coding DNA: TGTGCCAGCAGCTTAGGACAGCTGGGAAACACCATATATTTT.

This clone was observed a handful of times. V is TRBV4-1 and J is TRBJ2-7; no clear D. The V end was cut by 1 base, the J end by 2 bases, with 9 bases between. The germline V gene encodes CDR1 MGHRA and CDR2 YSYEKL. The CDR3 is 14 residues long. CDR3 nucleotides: TGCGCCAGCAGCCAAGGCGCCGGAGCCTACGAGCAGTACTTC. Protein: CASSQGAGAYEQYF.

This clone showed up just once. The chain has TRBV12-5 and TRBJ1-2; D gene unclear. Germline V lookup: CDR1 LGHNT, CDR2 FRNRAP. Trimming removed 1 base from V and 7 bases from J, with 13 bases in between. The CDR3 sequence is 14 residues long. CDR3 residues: CASGLGQRSSGYTF. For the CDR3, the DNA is TGTGCTAGTGGTTTGGGGCAGCGTTCGTCTGGCTACACCTTC.

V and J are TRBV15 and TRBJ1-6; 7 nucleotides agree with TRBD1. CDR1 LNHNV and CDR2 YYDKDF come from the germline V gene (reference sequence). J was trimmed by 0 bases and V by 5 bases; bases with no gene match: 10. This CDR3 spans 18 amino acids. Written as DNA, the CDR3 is TGTGCCACCAGCCCGACAGGGAAGGTCAGCTCCTATAATTCACCCCTCCACTTT. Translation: CATSPTGKVSSYNSPLHF.

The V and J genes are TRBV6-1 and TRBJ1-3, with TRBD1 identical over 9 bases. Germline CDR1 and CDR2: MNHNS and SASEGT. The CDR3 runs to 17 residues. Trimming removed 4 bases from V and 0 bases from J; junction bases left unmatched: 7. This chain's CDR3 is CASSGGQGGFSGNTIYF. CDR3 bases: TGTGCCAGCAGTGGGGGACAGGGAGGCTTCTCTGGAAACACCATATATTTT.

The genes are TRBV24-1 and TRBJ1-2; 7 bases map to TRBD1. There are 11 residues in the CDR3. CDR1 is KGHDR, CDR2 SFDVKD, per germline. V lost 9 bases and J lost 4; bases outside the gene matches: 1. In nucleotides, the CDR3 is TGTGCCACCGGGGACAGCTATGGCTACACCTTC. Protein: CATGDSYGYTF.

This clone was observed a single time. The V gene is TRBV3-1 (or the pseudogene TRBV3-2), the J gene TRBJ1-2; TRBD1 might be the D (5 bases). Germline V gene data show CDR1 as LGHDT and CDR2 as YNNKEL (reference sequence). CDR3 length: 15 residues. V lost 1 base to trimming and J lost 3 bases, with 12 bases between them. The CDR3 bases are TGTGCCAGCAGCCAAGGAGGGGAGGGACACTATGGCTACACCTTC. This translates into CASSQGGEGHYGYTF.

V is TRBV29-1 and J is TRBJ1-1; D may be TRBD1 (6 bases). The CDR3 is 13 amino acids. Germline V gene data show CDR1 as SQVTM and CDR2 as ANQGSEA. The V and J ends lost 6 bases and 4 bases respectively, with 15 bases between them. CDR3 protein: CSVAGVLRTEAFF. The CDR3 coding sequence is TGCAGCGTAGCAGGGGTTTTGCGCACTGAAGCTTTCTTT. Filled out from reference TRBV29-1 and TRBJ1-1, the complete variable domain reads SAVISQKPSRDICQRGTSLTIQCQVDSQVTMMFWYRQQPGQSLTLIATANQGSEATYESGFVIDKFPISRPNLTFSTLTVSNMSPEDSSIYLCSVAGVLRTEAFFGQGTRLTVV.

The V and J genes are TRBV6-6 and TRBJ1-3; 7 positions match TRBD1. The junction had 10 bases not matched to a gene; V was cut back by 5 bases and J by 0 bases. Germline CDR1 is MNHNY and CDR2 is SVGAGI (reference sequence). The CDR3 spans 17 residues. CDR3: CASSLSGDSHSGNTIYF. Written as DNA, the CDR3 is TGTGCCAGCAGTCTCTCGGGGGACAGCCACTCTGGAAACACCATATATTTT.

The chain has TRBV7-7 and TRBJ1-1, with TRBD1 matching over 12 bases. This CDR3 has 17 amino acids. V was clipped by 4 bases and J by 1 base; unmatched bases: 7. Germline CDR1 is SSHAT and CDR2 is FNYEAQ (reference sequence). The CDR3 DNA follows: TGTGCCAGCAGCTCCCGGGGGACAGGGGGCCCGAACACTGAAGCTTTCTTT. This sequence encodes CASSSRGTGGPNTEAFF.

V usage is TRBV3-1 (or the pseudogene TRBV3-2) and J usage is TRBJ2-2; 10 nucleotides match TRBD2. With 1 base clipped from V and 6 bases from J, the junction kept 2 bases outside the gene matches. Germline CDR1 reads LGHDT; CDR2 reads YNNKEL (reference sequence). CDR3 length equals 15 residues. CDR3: CASSQGAGGPGELFF. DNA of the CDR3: TGTGCCAGCAGCCAAGGAGCGGGAGGGCCCGGGGAGCTGTTTTTT.

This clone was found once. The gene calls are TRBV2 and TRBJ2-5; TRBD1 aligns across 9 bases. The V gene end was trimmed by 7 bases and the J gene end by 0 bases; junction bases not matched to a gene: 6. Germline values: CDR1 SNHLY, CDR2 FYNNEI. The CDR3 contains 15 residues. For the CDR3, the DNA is TGTGCCAGCAACAGAGACAGGGGGTACCAAGAGACCCAGTACTTC. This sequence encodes CASNRDRGYQETQYF.

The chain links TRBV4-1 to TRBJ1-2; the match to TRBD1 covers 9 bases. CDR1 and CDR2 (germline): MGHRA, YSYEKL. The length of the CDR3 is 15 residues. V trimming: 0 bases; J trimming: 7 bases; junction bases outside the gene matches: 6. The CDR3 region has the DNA TGCGCCAGCAGCCAAGAGGGGACAGGGCCGCTTGGCTACACCTTC. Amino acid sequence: CASSQEGTGPLGYTF.

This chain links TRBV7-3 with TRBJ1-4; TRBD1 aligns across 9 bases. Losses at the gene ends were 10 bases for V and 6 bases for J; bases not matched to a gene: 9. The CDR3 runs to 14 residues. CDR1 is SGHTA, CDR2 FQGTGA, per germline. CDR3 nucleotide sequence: TGTGCCACGAAACAGGGGGCAGAGGATGAAAAACTGTTTTTT. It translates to CATKQGAEDEKLFF. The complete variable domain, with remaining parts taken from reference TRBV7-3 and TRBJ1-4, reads GAGVSQTPSNKVTEKGKYVELRCDPISGHTALYWYRQSLGQGPEFLIYFQGTGAADDSGLPNDRFFAVRPEGSVSTLKIQRTERGDSAVYLCATKQGAEDEKLFFGSGTQLSVL.

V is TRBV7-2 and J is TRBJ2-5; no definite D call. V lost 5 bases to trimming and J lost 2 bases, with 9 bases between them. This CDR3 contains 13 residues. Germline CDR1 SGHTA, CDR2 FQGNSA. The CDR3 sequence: CASSLRLQETQYF. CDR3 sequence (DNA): TGTGCCAGCAGCCTGAGGCTTCAAGAGACCCAGTACTTC.

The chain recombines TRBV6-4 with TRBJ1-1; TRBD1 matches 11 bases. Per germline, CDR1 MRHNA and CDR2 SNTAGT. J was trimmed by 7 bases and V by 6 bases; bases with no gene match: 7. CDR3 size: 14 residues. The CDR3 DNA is TGTGCCAGCAGCCCCGGACAGGGGGCGGATGAAGCTTTCTTT. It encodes CASSPGQGADEAFF.

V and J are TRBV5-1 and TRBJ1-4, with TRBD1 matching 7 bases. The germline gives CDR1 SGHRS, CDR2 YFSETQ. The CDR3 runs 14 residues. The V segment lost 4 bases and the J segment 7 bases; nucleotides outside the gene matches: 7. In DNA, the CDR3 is TGCGCCAGCAGCCTGATGACAGGGTCTGAAAAACTGTTTTTT. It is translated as CASSLMTGSEKLFF.

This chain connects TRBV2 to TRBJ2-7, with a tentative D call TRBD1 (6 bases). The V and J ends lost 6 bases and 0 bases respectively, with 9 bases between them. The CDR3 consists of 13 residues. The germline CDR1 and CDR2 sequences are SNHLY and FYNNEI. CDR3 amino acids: CASRMDSSYEQYF. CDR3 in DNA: TGTGCCAGCAGGATGGACAGCTCCTACGAGCAGTACTTC.

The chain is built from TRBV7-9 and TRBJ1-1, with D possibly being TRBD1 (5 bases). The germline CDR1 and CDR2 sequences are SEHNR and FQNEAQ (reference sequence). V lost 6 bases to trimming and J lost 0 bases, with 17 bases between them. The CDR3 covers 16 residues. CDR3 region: CASSSPSDIMNTEAFF. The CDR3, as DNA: TGTGCCAGCAGTTCCCCCTCGGACATCATGAACACTGAAGCTTTCTTT.

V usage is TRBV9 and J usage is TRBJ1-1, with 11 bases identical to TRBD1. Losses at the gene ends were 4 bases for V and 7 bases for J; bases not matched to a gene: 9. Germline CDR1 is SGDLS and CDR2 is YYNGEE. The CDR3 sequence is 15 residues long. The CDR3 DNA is TGTGCCAGCAGCCCCCCGAGGGGGACAGGGGGTGAAGCTTTCTTT. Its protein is CASSPPRGTGGEAFF. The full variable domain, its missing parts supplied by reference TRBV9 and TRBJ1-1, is DSGVTQTPKHLITATGQRVTLRCSPRSGDLSVYWYQQSLDQGLQFLIQYYNGEERAKGNILERFSAQQFPDLHSELNLSSLELGDSALYFCASSPPRGTGGEAFFGQGTRLTVV.

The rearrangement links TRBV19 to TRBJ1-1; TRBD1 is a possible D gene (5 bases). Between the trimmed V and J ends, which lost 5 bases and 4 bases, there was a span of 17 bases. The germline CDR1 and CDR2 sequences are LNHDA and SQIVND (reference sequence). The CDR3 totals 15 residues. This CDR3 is CASSFIGEGSTEAFF. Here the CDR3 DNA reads TGTGCCAGTAGTTTTATAGGGGAGGGTAGCACTGAAGCTTTCTTT.